This TCR beta chain was captured by sequencing in a study of blood T cells in healthy people across ages. A second PCR of roughly 7 to 11 cycles used a sample-barcoded 5' primer and a J-beta primer mix. TCRdb reanalysed the 5' RACE reads using MiXCR and keeps one entry per CDR3 protein. The repertoire holds 1.5 million to 2 million distinct CDR3 sequences, with roughly 27% as singletons. Germline V gives CDR1 LNHNV, CDR2 YYDKDF (reference sequence). The CDR3 has 19 residues. V trimming: 5 bases; J trimming: 1 base; junction bases outside the gene matches: 11. With regard to this clonotype: What it binds is unknown.

Study outcomes and limitations: Naive T cell percentage by flow cytometry tracked strongly with beta diversity. Naive and antigen-experienced cells could not be conclusively compared, given unsorted PBMCs.

Healthy individuals of Caucasian origin from Russia, aged roughly 6 to 100, served as donors. This receptor was taken from a woman in her 30s in good health. Sequenced sample: blood. This rearrangement joins TRBV15 to TRBJ2-1; 13 bases are a match to TRBD2. The CDR3 bases are TGTGCCACCAGCGGAGTTAGGACTAGCGGGAGACCATCCTACAATGAGCAGTTCTTC. Protein: CATSGVRTSGRPSYNEQFF.